The 23 T cell receptor beta chains below were found in one sample sequenced in a study of vaccination and CD4 T cells after COVID-19 (dated by TCRdb to between 2022 and 2023). Receptors were amplified or captured by PCR. The sample was run on an Illumina iSeq 100. TCRdb passed the public sequencing reads through fastp at Q25 and MiXCR, retaining productive beta sequences. Each CDR3 protein appears once, grouped with its most common genes and DNA. Recorded for this sample are 25,000 to 35,000 distinct CDR3 sequences; about 50% of them occurred a single time. Roughly 5% of the sample goes to the ten largest clones. The time point label here, explained by the study, means: late sampling 161 to 241 days after vaccination in three convalescent patients. This material consisted of CD4+ T cells from blood, taken about 7 months after SARS-CoV-2 vaccination. All receptors derive from a human donor who had recovered from COVID-19.

This chain uses TRBV7-2 with TRBJ2-1; weak D call: TRBD1 (6 bases). Trimming removed 2 bases at V and 4 bases at J, with 9 bases between. The CDR3 is 14 amino acids. Germline values: CDR1 SGHTA, CDR2 FQGNSA. The chain's CDR3 is CASSLWTEYNEQFF. For the CDR3, the DNA is TGTGCCAGCAGCTTATGGACAGAGTACAATGAGCAGTTCTTC.

This clonotype has just a few counts. The chain combines TRBV20-1 with TRBJ2-3, with 7 bases that match TRBD1. The CDR3 runs 15 residues. Germline V gives CDR1 DFQATT, CDR2 SNEGSKA (reference sequence). V was pared by 2 bases and J by 0 bases, with 5 bases of the junction left unmatched. The CDR3 DNA follows: TGCAGTGCTAGAAGGGGACAGACTAGCACAGATACGCAGTATTTT. Its protein product is CSARRGQTSTDTQYF.

CDR3 nucleotide sequence: TGTGCCAGCAGTTCGGATACCACCGAGCAGTTCTTC. Residues: CASSSDTTEQFF. This sequence joins TRBV7-9 and TRBJ2-1; D unresolved. CDR3 length equals 12 residues. Per germline, CDR1 SEHNR and CDR2 FQNEAQ (reference sequence). V was shortened by 6 bases and J by 10 bases, with 13 bases between the two germline ends.

The CDR3 nucleotides are TGTGCCAGCAGTGGGGGGACAGGGGGCGGAGAGACCCAGTACTTC. Its translation: CASSGGTGGGETQYF. The gene calls are TRBV6-1 and TRBJ2-5; 12 nucleotides match TRBD1. Trimming took 4 bases from V and 4 from J; bases not matched to a gene: 4. This CDR3 comprises 15 residues. Germline-derived CDR1 and CDR2 are MNHNS and SASEGT.

J is TRBJ2-1 and V is TRBV7-2; tentatively, D is TRBD1 (6 bases). Trimming left V 5 bases short and J 8 bases short, with 13 bases between. Germline V gives CDR1 SGHTA, CDR2 FQGNSA. The CDR3 spans 13 residues. The CDR3: CASSPFTGYEQFF. The CDR3 DNA is TGTGCCAGCAGCCCCTTCACAGGGTATGAGCAGTTCTTC. The whole variable domain, filled in from reference TRBV7-2 and TRBJ2-1, reads GAGVSQSPSNKVTEKGKDVELRCDPISGHTALYWYRQSLGQGLEFLIYFQGNSAPDKSGLPSDRFSAERTGGSVSTLTIQRTQQEDSAVYLCASSPFTGYEQFFGPGTRLTVL.

This clonotype was detected a few times. This chain uses TRBV7-3 with TRBJ2-3; D may be TRBD2 (6 bases). Trimming took off 3 bases at V and 3 bases at J, with 10 bases between the two ends. There are 14 residues in the CDR3. Germline V gives CDR1 SGHTA, CDR2 FQGTGA. This chain's CDR3 is CASSLRGSTDTQYF. Here the CDR3 DNA reads TGTGCCAGCAGCTTGCGGGGTTCGACAGATACGCAGTATTTT.

This clonotype was observed a few times. The CDR3 DNA reads as TGTGCCAGCAGCCACACCTCTAGCGACAGTACGCAGTATTTT. Translation gives CASSHTSSDSTQYF. V and J are TRBV11-1 and TRBJ2-3; maybe TRBD2 (6 bases). The CDR3 covers 14 residues. Germline V CDR1 and CDR2: SGHAT, FQDESV (reference sequence). Trimming shortened V by 5 bases and J by 8 bases, and 17 bases separated the two germline ends.

The genes are TRBV7-3 and TRBJ1-2, with D unclear. The V end was cut by 2 bases, the J end by 7 bases, with 11 bases between. The CDR3 covers 13 residues. Germline V gene sequence: CDR1 SGHTA, CDR2 FQGTGA. In DNA form, the CDR3 reads TGTGCCAGCAGCTTATTCCCCGGTGGTGGCTACACCTTC. This gives the protein CASSLFPGGGYTF.

The chain links TRBV15 to TRBJ2-3; TRBD2 matches at 8 bases. This CDR3 is 13 amino acids long. Per germline, CDR1 LNHNV and CDR2 YYDKDF (reference sequence). The trim removed 8 bases at V and 5 bases at J, leaving 6 bases unmatched. The CDR3 nucleotides are TGTGCCACCGGCGGGGGGCTAAAAGATACGCAGTATTTT. Translated: CATGGGLKDTQYF.

The chain carries TRBV20-1 and TRBJ2-7; the match to TRBD2 covers 9 bases. J gave up 5 bases and V 3 bases, and 11 bases lay outside the gene matches. The CDR3 is made up of 15 amino acids. CDR1 is DFQATT and CDR2 is SNEGSKA in the germline V gene (reference sequence). CDR3 coding DNA: TGCAGTGCTAGGGTACTAGCGGGCGATGAAAACGAGCAGTACTTC. Its translation: CSARVLAGDENEQYF.

There are a few counts of this clonotype. The chain combines TRBV20-1 with TRBJ1-2; D is unclear. Germline loops: CDR1 DFQATT, CDR2 SNEGSKA (reference sequence). Between the trimmed V and J ends, which lost 2 bases and 4 bases, there was a span of 14 bases. The CDR3 runs 14 residues. CDR3 region: CSARLDTRGYGYTF. The DNA of the CDR3 is TGCAGTGCTAGACTTGATACCCGAGGCTATGGCTACACCTTC.

This sequence joins TRBV20-1 and TRBJ2-5; 7 bases align to TRBD2. Germline V gives CDR1 DFQATT, CDR2 SNEGSKA (reference sequence). V was clipped by 5 bases and J by 6 bases; unmatched bases: 18. The CDR3 extends over 16 amino acids. The CDR3 here is CSAEGLAEGSHKTQYF. DNA of the CDR3: TGCAGTGCTGAGGGGCTAGCGGAAGGGTCCCATAAGACCCAGTACTTC.

This sequence joins TRBV11-3 and TRBJ1-1; TRBD1 is a possible D gene (5 bases). With 7 bases removed from V and 6 bases from J, the gap between germline ends came to 24 bases. The germline gives CDR1 SGHNT, CDR2 YENEEA. This CDR3 spans 16 amino acids. The CDR3 DNA sequence: TGTGCCAGCAACACGGAGGGACCTAACCCTTTCGCTGAAGCTTTCTTT. This codes for CASNTEGPNPFAEAFF.

The J gene is TRBJ2-1, the V gene TRBV11-1; 7 nucleotides agree with TRBD2. The germline V gene encodes CDR1 SGHAT and CDR2 FQDESV (reference sequence). V trimming: 1 base; J trimming: 7 bases; junction bases outside the gene matches: 7. This CDR3 spans 15 amino acids. The CDR3 DNA reads TGTGCCAGCAGCTTAGTTGCGGGAGTCTGGAATGAGCAGTTCTTC. Its protein is CASSLVAGVWNEQFF.

The chain employs TRBV6-1 and TRBJ1-1, with D perhaps TRBD1 (5 bases). CDR1 and CDR2 from the germline V gene are MNHNS and SASEGT. This CDR3 has 15 residues. V lost 6 bases and J lost 1, with 15 bases in between. The CDR3 DNA is TGTGCCAGCAGGCCACCGGGACGGACGAACACTGAAGCTTTCTTT. Amino acid sequence: CASRPPGRTNTEAFF.

This chain links TRBV7-9 with TRBJ2-3; TRBD1 aligns across 12 bases. The germline CDR1 and CDR2 sequences are SEHNR and FQNEAQ (reference sequence). V gave up 3 bases and J gave up 7 bases; unmatched junction bases: 11. This CDR3 comprises 17 residues. CDR3 in DNA: TGTGCCAGCAGCTTCGAAACGGGACAGGGGGCGAGGAATACGCAGTATTTT. Its protein is CASSFETGQGARNTQYF.

This clonotype was seen a handful of times. This chain joins TRBV19 and TRBJ2-7; possible D gene TRBD2, 7 bases. Trimming took off 6 bases at V and 0 bases at J, with 12 bases between the two ends. The CDR3 loop spans 14 amino acids. Germline CDR1 is LNHDA and CDR2 is SQIVND (reference sequence). The CDR3 coding sequence is TGTGCCAGTAGAGGTGCGGGGGCCTCCTACGAGCAGTACTTC. Protein: CASRGAGASYEQYF. Using reference TRBV19 and TRBJ2-7 for the parts outside the CDR3, the full variable domain is DGGITQSPKYLFRKEGQNVTLSCEQNLNHDAMYWYRQDPGQGLRLIYYSQIVNDFQKGDIAEGYSVSREKKESFPLTVTSAQKNPTAFYLCASRGAGASYEQYFGPGTRLTVT.

The CDR3 loop reads CSAAQSRGSSGYTF. DNA of the CDR3: TGCAGTGCTGCCCAATCCAGGGGATCGTCTGGCTACACCTTC. This chain connects TRBV20-1 to TRBJ1-2; possible D gene TRBD1, 6 bases. The V gene lost 5 bases and the J gene lost 7 bases, with 20 bases spanning the gap. The CDR3 has 14 residues. Germline V gives CDR1 DFQATT, CDR2 SNEGSKA (reference sequence).

This clonotype was found once. The chain combines TRBV11-2 with TRBJ2-5, with 8 bases identical to TRBD2. The V segment lost 1 base and the J segment 4 bases; nucleotides outside the gene matches: 5. Per the germline V gene, CDR1 is SGHAT and CDR2 is FQNNGV. This CDR3 region has 15 residues. CDR3 coding DNA: TGTGCCAGCAGCTTAGTCGCGGGAGGACTAGAGACCCAGTACTTC. This encodes CASSLVAGGLETQYF.

This clonotype has just a few counts. This sequence joins TRBV20-1 and TRBJ2-7; D is perhaps TRBD1 or TRBD2 (5 bases each). Germline loops: CDR1 DFQATT, CDR2 SNEGSKA (reference sequence). CDR3 length: 15 amino acids. V dropped 0 bases and J dropped 0 bases, with 12 bases sitting between them. The CDR3 reads CSARDPGLGSYEQYF. In DNA form, the CDR3 reads TGCAGTGCTAGAGACCCGGGGCTTGGCTCCTACGAGCAGTACTTC.

The chain links TRBV19 to TRBJ2-5; D call uncertain. The CDR3 totals 17 residues. V lost 3 bases to trimming and J lost 7 bases, with 24 bases between them. In germline, CDR1 is LNHDA, CDR2 SQIVND (reference sequence). The CDR3: CASSMDYTGVIIGTQYF. The CDR3 DNA follows: TGTGCCAGTAGTATGGATTATACGGGCGTCATAATTGGGACCCAGTACTTC.

The chain has TRBV20-1 and TRBJ1-1, with D possibly matching TRBD1 (6 bases). Trimming removed 7 bases from V and 1 base from J, with 16 bases in between. The V gene's germline CDR1 is DFQATT and CDR2 SNEGSKA (reference sequence). This CDR3 spans 14 amino acids. The CDR3 protein is CSVAQGRRNTEAFF. The CDR3 nucleotides read TGCAGTGTGGCTCAGGGGCGCAGGAACACTGAAGCTTTCTTT.

This chain uses TRBV6-4 with TRBJ2-3; TRBD2 is a possible D gene (5 bases). CDR1 and CDR2 from the germline V gene are MRHNA and SNTAGT. This CDR3 comprises 15 residues. V gave up 0 bases and J gave up 1 base, with 8 bases separating them. CDR3 DNA: TGTGCCAGCAGTGACTCGATTAGCGGCACAGATACGCAGTATTTT. Its protein is CASSDSISGTDTQYF.